The sequence of this T cell receptor (beta chain) was determined in a study of CD8 T cells in ankylosing spondylitis. MiXCR was run by TCRdb on the 5' RACE reads, yielding one entry per CDR3 protein. The data hold roughly 250,000 distinct CDR3 sequences, with approximately 10% observed a single time. Broader study findings: Characteristic, it appeared, of ankylosing spondylitis blood was a TCR beta motif of fewer than 10 highly homologous variants. Researchers reportedly found disease-linked clones significantly enriched in matched ankylosing spondylitis synovial fluid.

This clonotype was detected once. Its antigen remains unknown. It may be a read error: a sequence one base away is much more abundant. This CDR3 region has 14 residues. The chain employs TRBV12-3 or TRBV12-4 and TRBJ2-7, with D possibly being TRBD2 (6 bases). This receptor was obtained from a male donor with ankylosing spondylitis or in good health (not recorded which). Sample: blood, either unsorted or a sorted T cell fraction (not recorded which). CDR3: CTSSLIGAGTAQYF. The CDR3 DNA is TGTACCAGCAGTTTGATAGGGGCCGGGACTGCGCAGTACTTC.